The 2 T cell receptor beta chains in this list originate from one sample, sequenced in a study of T cells after yellow fever vaccination. TCRdb passed the 5' RACE reads through MiXCR, listing each CDR3 protein once. The table shows approximately 300,000 distinct CDR3 sequences, with 8.7% occurring only once. The sequenced sample was PBMCs, obtained on the day of the first yellow fever vaccination. Receptor source: a man aged 18 to 29 who received the YFV17D yellow fever vaccine.

The chain carries TRBV19 and TRBJ1-5, with D possibly being TRBD1 (5 bases). CDR3 length: 11 amino acids. V dropped 5 bases and J dropped 9 bases, with 8 bases sitting between them. Germline lookup yields CDR1 LNHDA and CDR2 SQIVND (reference sequence). Here the CDR3 reads CASSRGGPQHF. For the CDR3, the DNA is TGTGCCAGTAGTCGGGGGGGGCCCCAGCATTTT.

This clonotype was recorded a few times. The chain uses TRBV5-1 and TRBJ2-5; D gene unclear. The germline gives CDR1 SGHRS, CDR2 YFSETQ. This CDR3 comprises 17 residues. V was pared by 0 bases and J by 0 bases, with 15 bases between. CDR3 sequence (DNA): TGCGCCAGCAGCTTGGCATCCGGCAGACCGTACCAAGAGACCCAGTACTTC. Amino acid sequence: CASSLASGRPYQETQYF. Based on the CDR3 plus reference TRBV5-1 and TRBJ2-5, the full variable domain is KAGVTQTPRYLIKTRGQQVTLSCSPISGHRSVSWYQQTPGQGLQFLFEYFSETQRNKGNFPGRFSGRQFSNSRSEMNVSTLELGDSALYLCASSLASGRPYQETQYFGPGTRLLVL.